A selection of T cell receptor beta chains follows, all from one sample in a study of siplizumab effects on memory and regulatory T cells. This table comes from immunoSEQ multiplex PCR, and its TCRdb copy is limited to in-frame clones, with some not included. Here the sample spans under 110,000 clones, 80% to 95% being singletons. Sequenced material: non-Treg CD4+ T cells sorted from blood. Receptors were obtained from a human donor in good health. Both conserved end residues are part of each CDR3. The D gene is left open where the match is weak.

D gene	J gene	V gene	CDR3 protein
-	TRBJ1-2	TRBV18	CASSPQVAGWGYTF
-	TRBJ1-5	TRBV25-1	CASSGDLRGNQPQHF
TRBD1	TRBJ2-2	TRBV5-5	CASSYLPGQGTGELFF
TRBD1	TRBJ2-1	TRBV27	CASLDRADEQFF
-	TRBJ1-1	TRBV7-3	CASSLQGLGNTEAFF
TRBD1	TRBJ1-2	TRBV7-9	CASSYGQGLDGYTF
-	TRBJ1-5	TRBV30	CAWSVQSNQPQHF
TRBD1	TRBJ2-2	TRBV2	CASSVDRADGELFF
-	TRBJ2-7	TRBV6-6	CASSYAGTKDEQYF
-	TRBJ2-7	TRBV14	CASSDNIEQYF
-	TRBJ2-2	TRBV10-3	CAISDGKNTGELFF
-	TRBJ2-1	TRBV19	CASSEGIVGEQFF
-	TRBJ2-3	TRBV11-3	CASSLVGGDTDTQYF
-	TRBJ2-3	TRBV2	CASSATGALRTDTQYF